This T cell receptor (beta chain) is drawn from a study of CD8 T cells in ankylosing spondylitis. The ends were cut back, 5 bases at V and 1 base at J, with 8 bases in the middle. Germline CDR1 is SEHNR and CDR2 is FQNEAQ (reference sequence). The CDR3 contains 13 residues. TCRdb analysed the 5' RACE reads with MiXCR anew, one entry per CDR3 protein. The sample has almost 250,000 distinct CDR3 sequences; under 35% are singletons. Study observations and caveats: Typical of ankylosing spondylitis blood, it appeared, was a TCR beta motif of seven to nine highly homologous variants.

With respect to this clonotype: Its target is not known.

Input material: blood, either unsorted or a sorted T cell fraction (not recorded which). J is TRBJ1-1 and V is TRBV7-9; weak D call: TRBD1 (5 bases). This TCR was sampled from a male donor with ankylosing spondylitis or in good health (not recorded which). CDR3 DNA sequence: TGTGCCAGCAGCGTCGACAGGAACACTGAAGCTTTCTTT. It is translated as CASSVDRNTEAFF.